This entry describes one T cell receptor (beta chain). Per the authors' pipeline: Counts of nucleated cells, estimated from reference gene primer amplification, were obtained. Produced via immunoSEQ multiplex PCR; TCRdb's table is partial and in-frame only. V and J calls and clone size are copied from that table; D and trimming were computed from the DNA. Among about 33,000 clones listed, around 88% were seen once. Unmatched junction bases numbered 12, after V lost 7 bases and J lost 11 bases. The CDR3 has 13 amino acids. Germline assignment: CDR1 WNHNN and CDR2 SYGVQD (reference sequence). These data are taken from a study of blood T cell repertoires in COVID-19. On the study more broadly: Italy, Spain and the United States were the sources of the convalescent and acute COVID-19 samples. PBMCs, B-cell-depleted T cells, or T cells were the source of the cDNA or gDNA that made up the material.

This clonotype originated in a human donor in a cohort sampled during active COVID-19. The chain is built from TRBV10-1 and TRBJ1-1, with 8 bases aligning to TRBD1. Sequencing was carried out using peripheral blood. The CDR3 DNA is TGCGCCAGCAAGGAAAACAGGGGGGCCGATGCTTTCTTT. Translated: CASKENRGADAFF.